The present entry profiles one T cell receptor beta chain with its context. Its target is not known. This sample was included in a study of cytomegalovirus exposure and HLA in healthy donors. The length of the CDR3 is 14 residues. The V end lost 3 bases, the J end lost 1 base, and 10 bases lay between the germline ends. The germline V gene has CDR1 MGHRA and CDR2 YSYEKL. Study conclusions and caveats: Usually a TCR sequence was rare, but some public TCRs were found in many donors. Some V segments (TRBV6-2 and TRBV6-3 among them) were excluded as indistinguishable.

The PCR had 60 Vbeta and 13 Jbeta primers. The table came from immunoSEQ multiplex PCR; TCRdb's copy has only in-frame clones and leaves some out. Among 130,000 or so clones listed, roughly 76% were seen once. The TCR sequence derives from a female donor in good health and CMV-seronegative. The chain combines TRBV4-1 with TRBJ2-7; D perhaps matches TRBD1 (7 bases). What was sequenced was PBMCs. The CDR3 region is CASSHSGGSYEQYF. The DNA for the CDR3 is TGCGCCAGCAGCCACTCAGGGGGGTCCTACGAGCAGTACTTC.